Shown below are 2 T cell receptor beta chains from a single sample sequenced in a study of OX40 agonist ivuxolimab in advanced cancers. TCRdb keeps only in-frame clones here, not all; method: immunoSEQ multiplex PCR. The sample includes 9,500 to 11,000 clones, 86% seen only once; the top ten take around 28%. This material consisted of CD4+ or CD8+ T cells sorted from blood, taken in a trial of the OX40 agonist ivuxolimab. The receptors were gathered from an adult with an advanced solid tumor such as melanoma, head and neck, liver or kidney cancer.

The chain joins TRBV6-6 to TRBJ2-7, with D tentatively TRBD2 (5 bases). Germline lookup yields CDR1 MNHNY and CDR2 SVGAGI (reference sequence). Trimming cost V 8 bases and J 7 bases, with 18 bases left between them. The CDR3 loop spans 13 amino acids. CDR3 residues: CASAQAGNAEQYF. The CDR3 bases are TGTGCCAGCGCCCAGGCCGGGAATGCTGAGCAGTACTTC.

The rearrangement joins TRBV28 to TRBJ2-5; D unclear. The DNA end lines up better with TRBJ2-7; the J call may be wrong. This CDR3 is built from 14 residues. Germline values: CDR1 MDHEN, CDR2 SYDVKM. The CDR3: CASSPRLRSYEQYF. Here the CDR3 DNA reads TGTGCCAGCAGTCCCCGATTGCGGTCCTACGAGCAGTACTTC.